This TCR beta chain was captured in a study of shared clonotypes between healthy human individuals. Study in general: The cohort had a couple of women and a few men, ages 18 to 49. General study points: The generation probabilities recorded for non-shared clonotypes fell below those of clonotypes shared by all four donors.

In the authors' methods: ImmunoSEQ only sent back junction sequences with no quality scores, so filtering was done differently. Assay: immunoSEQ multiplex PCR; the TCRdb copy retains only in-frame clones and omits some. V and J calls and clone size are copied from that table; D and trimming were computed from the DNA. The repertoire holds 780,000 or so clones, with approximately 72% as singletons. Trimming took off 5 bases at V and 3 bases at J, with 14 bases between the two ends. Germline CDR1 and CDR2: MNHNS and SASEGT. The CDR3 contains 15 residues. Of note for this clone: Its target is unknown.

Sequenced: memory CD4+ T cells sorted from blood. Subset specified: CD45RA-negative fraction. The TCR sequence derives from a woman in her twenties or thirties in good health. This chain joins TRBV6-1 and TRBJ1-5; maybe TRBD1 (5 bases). CDR3 coding DNA: TGTGCCAGCAGTTCCCGGGACGGGAACAATCAGCCCCAGCATTTT. This codes for CASSSRDGNNQPQHF.